Listed here is a single T cell receptor (beta chain). Seattle's cohort entered during active infection and was followed longitudinally. This specimen belongs to a study of blood T cell repertoires in COVID-19. Whole-study context: The United States, Italy and Spain supplied acute and convalescent COVID-19 samples.

As processed by the authors: Estimation of nucleated cell counts was performed using reference gene primer amplification. Method: immunoSEQ multiplex PCR; TCRdb's copy keeps in-frame clones and lacks some. The DNA was the basis for D and trimming; V, J and clone size are from that table. The data hold about 340,000 clones, with roughly 86% observed a single time. Germline-derived CDR1 and CDR2 are MNHEY and SMNVEV (reference sequence). The CDR3 consists of 16 residues. Trimming cost V 8 bases and J 1 base; bases outside gene matches: 8. This clonotype originated in a woman in her 70s with COVID-19, enrolled during active disease. The specimen was peripheral blood. J is TRBJ1-4 and V is TRBV27; 9 bases line up with TRBD1. Here the CDR3 reads CASAQGAELTNEKLFF. The CDR3 region has the DNA TGTGCCAGCGCACAGGGGGCTGAGTTAACTAATGAAAAACTGTTTTTT. The variable domain in full, completed from reference TRBV27 and TRBJ1-4, reads EAQVTQNPRYLITVTGKKLTVTCSQNMNHEYMSWYRQDPGLGLRQIYYSMNVEVTDKGDVPEGYKVSRKEKRNFPLILESPSPNQTSLYFCASAQGAELTNEKLFFGSGTQLSVL.